This TCR beta chain was captured in a study of identifying expanded T cells in peripheral blood. Some clones are missing from TCRdb's copy, which holds only in-frame ones; the method was immunoSEQ multiplex PCR. The sample carries tens of thousands of clones, about 89% recorded once. In germline, CDR1 is SGHVS, CDR2 FQNEAQ. The CDR3 is 15 residues long. Trimming pared 1 base from V and 1 base from J, leaving 10 bases between. The TCR comes from a person between 18 and 75 years old in good health. The V call is TRBV7-8, the J call TRBJ1-1; unclear D gene. Sequencing was carried out using blood. In DNA form, the CDR3 reads TGTGCCAGCAGCTTAGGGGATGTGGGGAACACTGAAGCTTTCTTT. Protein: CASSLGDVGNTEAFF.